The 3 T cell receptor beta chains listed next were all sequenced from one sample in a study of tumor-infiltrating lymphocytes in primary liver carcinoma. With a constant-region primer, TCR beta cDNA was made from around 530 ng of total RNA. TCR beta libraries came from three nested multiplex PCR rounds using slightly modified ARM-PCR. Running around 10 cycles apiece, the first two PCR rounds relied on TRBV1-TRBV30 forward primers together with a C-beta reverse primer. MiXCR was run by TCRdb on the multiplex PCR reads, yielding one entry per CDR3 protein. The repertoire holds 330,000 or so distinct CDR3 sequences, almost 65% seen once, with roughly 6% in the top ten. Unsorted whole blood served as the source of blood RNA, and germline DNA was extracted as well. The sample taken for sequencing was peripheral blood. These receptors all come from a middle-aged man with primary liver carcinoma and hepatitis B virus infection.

The chain links TRBV5-6 to TRBJ2-1; the match to TRBD2 covers 10 bases. The germline V gene has CDR1 SGHDT and CDR2 YYEEEE. Trimming cost V 6 bases and J 6 bases; bases outside gene matches: 12. The CDR3 has 16 amino acids. The CDR3 DNA reads as TGTGCCAGCACCTCAGTGGGACTAGCGTATGGCAATGAGCAGTTCTTC. The encoded protein is CASTSVGLAYGNEQFF.

Of note for this clonotype: Since a much larger clone is just one base distant, this may be a read error. The chain uses TRBV5-1 and TRBJ2-2; a weak D match, TRBD1 (5 bases). Germline V gene sequence: CDR1 SGHRS, CDR2 YFSETQ. The CDR3 consists of 13 residues. CDR3 amino acids: CATSVTVSGELFF. Written as DNA, the CDR3 is TGCGCCACCAGCGTGACAGTATCCGGGGAGCTGTTTTTT.

A word on this clonotype: A much larger clone differs by one base, so this may be a read error. This chain uses TRBV13 with TRBJ2-1; D gene uncertain. The CDR3 loop spans 13 amino acids. Germline V gives CDR1 PRHDT, CDR2 FYEKMQ (reference sequence). CDR3 sequence reads: CASSFQRFNEKFF. The CDR3 DNA sequence: TGTGCCAGCAGCTTCCAGCGTTTCAATGAGAAGTTCTTC. Filled out from reference TRBV13 and TRBJ2-1, the complete variable domain reads AAGVIQSPRHLIKEKRETATLKCYPIPRHDTVYWYQQGPGQDPQFLISFYEKMQSDKGSIPDRFSAQQFSDYHSELNMSSLELGDSALYFCASSFQRFNEKFFGPGTRLTVL.